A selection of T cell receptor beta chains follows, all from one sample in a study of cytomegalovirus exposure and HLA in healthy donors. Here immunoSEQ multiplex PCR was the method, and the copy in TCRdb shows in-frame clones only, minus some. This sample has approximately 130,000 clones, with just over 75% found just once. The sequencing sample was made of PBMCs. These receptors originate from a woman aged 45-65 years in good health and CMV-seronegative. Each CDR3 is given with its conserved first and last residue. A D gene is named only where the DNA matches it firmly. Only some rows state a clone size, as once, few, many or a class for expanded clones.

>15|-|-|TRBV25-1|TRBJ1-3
TGTGCCAGCAGTGTCAGGGCCAGCTCTGGAAACACCATATATTTT
CASSVRASSGNTIYF
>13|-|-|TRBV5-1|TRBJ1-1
TGCGCCAGCAGCTTGGGGATACAGGGTGAAGCTTTCTTT
CASSLGIQGEAFF
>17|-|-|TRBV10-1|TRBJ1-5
TGCGCCAGCCTAAAGCCACGTGCCGGACGGGACAATCAGCCCCAGCATTTT
CASLKPRAGRDNQPQHF
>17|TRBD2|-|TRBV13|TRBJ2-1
TGTGCCAGCAGCCTCGGCGGGAGTGGGGCAAGGGTCAATGAGCAGTTCTTC
CASSLGGSGARVNEQFF
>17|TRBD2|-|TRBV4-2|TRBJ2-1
TGTGCCAGCAGCCAAGAGAGTGGACTAGCTTCCTACAATGAGCAGTTCTTC
CASSQESGLASYNEQFF
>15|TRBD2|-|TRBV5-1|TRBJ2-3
TGCGCCAGCAGCCTGGGACTAGCAGGCACAGATACGCAGTATTTT
CASSLGLAGTDTQYF
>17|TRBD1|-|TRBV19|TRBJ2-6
TGTGCTAGTACTGGGGGACAGGGCTTCCCTGGGGCCAACGTCCTGACTTTC
CASTGGQGFPGANVLTF
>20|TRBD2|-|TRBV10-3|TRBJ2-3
TGTGCCATCAGTGAGTCCGGTGGTAGCGGGAGAACAATTGGAACAGATACGCAGTATTTT
CAISESGGSGRTIGTDTQYF
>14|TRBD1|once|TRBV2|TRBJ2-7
TGTGCCAGCAGTGAATGGCAGGGGGCCTACGAGCAGTACTTC
CASSEWQGAYEQYF
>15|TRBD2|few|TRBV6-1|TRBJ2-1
TGTGCCAGCAGGGAGCGGGGACTCTCCTACAATGAGCAGTTCTTC
CASRERGLSYNEQFF
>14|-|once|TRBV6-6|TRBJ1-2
TGTGCCAGCAGTTACGTACCCAGGAATTATGGCTACACCTTC
CASSYVPRNYGYTF
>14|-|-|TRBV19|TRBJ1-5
TGTGCCAGTAGTATTACGACAGGCAATCAGCCCCAGCATTTT
CASSITTGNQPQHF
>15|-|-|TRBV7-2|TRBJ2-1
TGTGCCAGCAGCTTAGCCTTCGGCTCCTACAATGAGCAGTTCTTC
CASSLAFGSYNEQFF
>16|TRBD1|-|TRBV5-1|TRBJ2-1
TGCGCCAGCAGCCCCCGCCCCGGACAGGACCAAAATGAGCAGTTCTTC
CASSPRPGQDQNEQFF
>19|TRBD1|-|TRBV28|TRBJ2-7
TGTGCCAGCAGGGATCGGGGACAGGGGGTTCACACGGAGATGAGTGAGCAGTACTTC
CASRDRGQGVHTEMSEQYF
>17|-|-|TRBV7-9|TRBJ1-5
TGTGCCAGCAGCCCGACGCCGCGGACCGGGGATAATCAGCCCCAGCATTTT
CASSPTPRTGDNQPQHF
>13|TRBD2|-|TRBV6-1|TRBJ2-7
TGTGCCAGCACCCAAGCGGGAGGGCGCGAGCAGTACTTC
CASTQAGGREQYF
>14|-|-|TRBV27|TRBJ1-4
TGTGCCAGCAGACTCAGGGGCCGAAATGAAAAACTGTTTTTT
CASRLRGRNEKLFF
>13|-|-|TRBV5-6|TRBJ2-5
TGTGCCAGCAGCTTGAAATCAGGCGAGACCCAGTACTTC
CASSLKSGETQYF
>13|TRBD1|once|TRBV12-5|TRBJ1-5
TGTGCTAGTGGTCTCGACAGGGGGCAGCCCCAGCATTTT
CASGLDRGQPQHF
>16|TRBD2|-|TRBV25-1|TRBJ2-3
TGTGCCAGCAGTGAGGGGCTAGCGGGAGGGAAAGATACGCAGTATTTT
CASSEGLAGGKDTQYF
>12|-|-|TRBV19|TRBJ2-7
TGTGCCAGTAAGCCTCTGAGTTACGAGCAGTACTTC
CASKPLSYEQYF
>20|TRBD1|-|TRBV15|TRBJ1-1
TGTGCCACCAGCAGAGATAGGGAAGAGGGACAGTGGCAACTGAACACTGAAGCTTTCTTT
CATSRDREEGQWQLNTEAFF
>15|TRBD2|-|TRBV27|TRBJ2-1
TGTGCCAGCAGTTTGGCGAGCGGGAGATACGGTGAGCAGTTCTTC
CASSLASGRYGEQFF
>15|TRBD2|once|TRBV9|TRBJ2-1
TGTGCCAGCAGCGTCCAGGGACTAGTATACAATGAGCAGTTCTTC
CASSVQGLVYNEQFF
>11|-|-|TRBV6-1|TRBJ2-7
TGTGCCAGCACTTCACTATACGAGCAGTACTTC
CASTSLYEQYF
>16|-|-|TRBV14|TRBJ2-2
TGTGCCAGCAGCCAAGGACTAGTTCCGAACACCGGGGAGCTGTTTTTT
CASSQGLVPNTGELFF
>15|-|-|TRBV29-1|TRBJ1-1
TGCAGCGTCGGACGGGCCCTCCGGACAAACACTGAAGCTTTCTTT
CSVGRALRTNTEAFF
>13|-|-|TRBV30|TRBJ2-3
TGTGCCTGGAGTGAACCCAGCGTAGATACGCAGTATTTT
CAWSEPSVDTQYF
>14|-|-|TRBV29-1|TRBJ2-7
TGCAGCGTTGGGATAAGGCTAGCCAGCTACGAGCAGTACTTC
CSVGIRLASYEQYF
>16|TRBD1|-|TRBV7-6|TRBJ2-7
TGTGCCAGCAGCCTTCAACCGGGACAGGGGTCCTACGAGCAGTACTTC
CASSLQPGQGSYEQYF